This T cell receptor beta chain was sequenced in a study of shared clonotypes between healthy human individuals. The naive CD8 fraction comprised CD45RO-negative cells positively selected for CCR7 and excluded terminally differentiated effector memory CD45RA+ cells. All the donors were Caucasian adults who lived in Nashville, Tennessee. With respect to this clone: The antigen is undetermined.

Study observations and caveats: Represented diversity (both genetic and exposure-history) was limited by the small number of donors. Among the subsets, naive ones generally showed larger estimated richness than memory ones.

Trimming took off 4 bases at V and 4 bases at J, with 7 bases between the two ends. There are 12 residues in the CDR3. Germline CDR1 reads SGHDT; CDR2 reads YYEEEE. Some clones are missing from TCRdb's copy, which holds only in-frame ones; the method was immunoSEQ multiplex PCR. The table lists roughly 2,000,000 clones, approximately 95% of them singletons. The J gene is TRBJ2-3, the V gene TRBV5-6; D unresolved. This TCR was recovered from a man younger than 35 in good health. Sequenced input: naive CD8+ T cells sorted from blood. CDR3 DNA: TGTGCCAGCAGCGGTCTAGCAGATACGCAGTATTTT. Translation gives CASSGLADTQYF.